Sequencing of this TCR beta chain was carried out in a study of T cell responses to AZD1222 COVID-19 vaccine. Trimming left V 0 bases short and J 12 bases short, with 14 bases between. The V gene's germline CDR1 is MNHEY and CDR2 SMNVEV (reference sequence). CDR3 length: 13 amino acids. TCRdb's copy holds only in-frame clones and misses some; the assay was immunoSEQ multiplex PCR. The sample carries 120,000 to 150,000 clones, more than 75% recorded once. As regards this clone: Antigen unknown.

The study's findings and limits: The reported proportion of spike-specific TCRs targeting unmutated variant regions was nearly half. Donors were chiefly white British, with a greater number of females, and clonal diversity was perhaps underestimated. With two AZD1222 doses given, Spike-specific TCR breadth and depth both rose.

This rearrangement joins TRBV27 to TRBJ1-2; unclear D gene. The receptor was derived from an adult in good health. Here the sequenced sample was peripheral blood, taken on day 0 of AZD1222 vaccination. CDR3 region: CASSLSTRHAHTF. The CDR3 DNA reads TGTGCCAGCAGTTTATCTACGCGACACGCGCACACCTTC.